This T cell receptor beta chain was sequenced during a study of blood T cell repertoires in COVID-19. Study at large: Samples came from the United States, Italy and Spain, spanning acute and convalescent COVID-19.

Authors' analysis steps: Cell counts per sample came from amplifying reference gene primers. TCRdb keeps only in-frame clones here, not all; method: immunoSEQ multiplex PCR. D and trimming were read from the DNA, whereas the V and J calls and clone size are those reported in that table. The repertoire holds 60,000 to 90,000 clones, 84% seen once, with around 20% in the top ten. J gave up 0 bases and V 4 bases, and 3 bases lay outside the gene matches. CDR3 size: 14 residues. CDR1 is MNHEY and CDR2 is SVGEGT in the germline V gene. V is TRBV6-2 or TRBV6-3 and J is TRBJ2-7, with TRBD2 matching over 7 bases. The source of this sequence is a woman between 50 and 59 years old with acute or convalescent COVID-19. Source material: peripheral blood. For the CDR3, the DNA is TGTGCCAGCAGTTGGGCGGGAGCCTCCTACGAGCAGTACTTC. Amino acids: CASSWAGASYEQYF.